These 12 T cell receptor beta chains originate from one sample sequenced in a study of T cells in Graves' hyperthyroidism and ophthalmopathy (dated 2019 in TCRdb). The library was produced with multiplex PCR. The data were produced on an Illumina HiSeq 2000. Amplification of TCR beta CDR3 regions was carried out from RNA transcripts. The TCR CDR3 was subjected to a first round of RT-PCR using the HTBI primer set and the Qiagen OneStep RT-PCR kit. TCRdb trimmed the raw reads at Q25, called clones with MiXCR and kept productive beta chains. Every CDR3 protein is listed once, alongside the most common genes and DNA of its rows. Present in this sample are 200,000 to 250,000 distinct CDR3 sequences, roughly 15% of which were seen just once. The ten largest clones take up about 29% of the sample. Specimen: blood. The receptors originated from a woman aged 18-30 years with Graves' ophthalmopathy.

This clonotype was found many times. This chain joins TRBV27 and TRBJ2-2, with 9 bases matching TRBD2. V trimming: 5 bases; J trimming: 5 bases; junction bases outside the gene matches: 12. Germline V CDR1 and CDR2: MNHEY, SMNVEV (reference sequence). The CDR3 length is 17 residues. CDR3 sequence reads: CASSPFSAGGRTGELFF. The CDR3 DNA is TGTGCCAGCAGTCCATTCTCAGCGGGAGGTCGTACCGGGGAGCTGTTTTTT.

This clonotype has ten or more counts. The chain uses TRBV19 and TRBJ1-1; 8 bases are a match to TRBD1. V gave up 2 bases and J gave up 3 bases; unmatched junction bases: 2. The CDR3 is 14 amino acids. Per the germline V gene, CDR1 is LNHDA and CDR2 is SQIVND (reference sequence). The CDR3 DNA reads TGTGCCAGTAGTATACAGGGGGCGGACACTGAAGCTTTCTTT. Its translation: CASSIQGADTEAFF.

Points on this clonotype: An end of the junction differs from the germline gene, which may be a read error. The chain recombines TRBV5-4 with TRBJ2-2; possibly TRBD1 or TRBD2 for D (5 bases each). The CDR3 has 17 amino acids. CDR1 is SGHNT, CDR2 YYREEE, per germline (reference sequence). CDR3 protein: CASSTPGRSRGTGELVF. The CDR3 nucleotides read TGTGCCAGCAGCACACCGGGACGCTCTCGGGGCACCGGGGAGCTGGTTTTT.

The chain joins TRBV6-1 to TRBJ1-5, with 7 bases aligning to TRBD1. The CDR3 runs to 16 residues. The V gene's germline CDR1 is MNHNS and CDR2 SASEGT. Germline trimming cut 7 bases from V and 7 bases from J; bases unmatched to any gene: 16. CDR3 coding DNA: TGTGCCAGCACCCTCGGGACAGTGGGAAGTCGGCAGCCCCAGCATTTT. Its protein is CASTLGTVGSRQPQHF.

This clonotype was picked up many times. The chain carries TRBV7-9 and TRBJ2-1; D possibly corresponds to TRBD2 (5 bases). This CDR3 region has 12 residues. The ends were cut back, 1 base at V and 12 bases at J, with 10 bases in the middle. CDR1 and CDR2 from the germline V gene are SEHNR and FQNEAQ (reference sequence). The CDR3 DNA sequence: TGTGCCAGCAGCTTAGGAGGGAGCGGGCAGTTCTTC. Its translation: CASSLGGSGQFF. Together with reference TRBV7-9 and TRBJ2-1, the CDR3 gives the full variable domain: DTGVSQNPRHKITKRGQNVTFRCDPISEHNRLYWYRQTLGQGPEFLTYFQNEAQLEKSRLLSDRFSAERPKGSFSTLEIQRTEQGDSAMYLCASSLGGSGQFFGPGTRLTVL.

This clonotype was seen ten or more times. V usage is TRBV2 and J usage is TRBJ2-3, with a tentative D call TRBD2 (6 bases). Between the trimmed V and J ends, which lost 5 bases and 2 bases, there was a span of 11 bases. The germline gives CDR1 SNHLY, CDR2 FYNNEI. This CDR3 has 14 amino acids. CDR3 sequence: CASSRAGPTDTQYF. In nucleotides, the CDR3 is TGTGCCAGCAGTCGGGCGGGACCCACAGATACGCAGTATTTT. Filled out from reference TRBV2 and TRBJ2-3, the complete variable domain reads EPEVTQTPSHQVTQMGQEVILRCVPISNHLYFYWYRQILGQKVEFLVSFYNNEISEKSEIFDDQFSVERPDGSNFTLKIRSTKLEDSAMYFCASSRAGPTDTQYFGPGTRLTVL.

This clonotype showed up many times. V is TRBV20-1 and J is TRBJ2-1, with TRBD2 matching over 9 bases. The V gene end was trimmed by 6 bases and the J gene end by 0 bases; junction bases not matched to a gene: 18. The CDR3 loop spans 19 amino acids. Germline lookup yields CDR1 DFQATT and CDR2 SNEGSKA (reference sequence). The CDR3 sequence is CSARMGLAISVGSYNEQFF. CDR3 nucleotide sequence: TGCAGTGCAAGGATGGGACTAGCTATATCCGTGGGCTCCTACAATGAGCAGTTCTTC.

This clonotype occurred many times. In nucleotides, the CDR3 is TGTGCCAGCAGTCCCGGACCGGGACTAGGGACAGATACGCAGTATTTT. Residues: CASSPGPGLGTDTQYF. The genes are TRBV28 and TRBJ2-3, with TRBD2 matching over 8 bases. With 5 bases clipped from V and 3 bases from J, the junction kept 10 bases outside the gene matches. CDR3 length: 16 amino acids. The germline V gene encodes CDR1 MDHEN and CDR2 SYDVKM. Based on the CDR3 plus reference TRBV28 and TRBJ2-3, the full variable domain is DVKVTQSSRYLVKRTGEKVFLECVQDMDHENMFWYRQDPGLGLRLIYFSYDVKMKEKGDIPEGYSVSREKKERFSLILESASTNQTSMYLCASSPGPGLGTDTQYFGPGTRLTVL.

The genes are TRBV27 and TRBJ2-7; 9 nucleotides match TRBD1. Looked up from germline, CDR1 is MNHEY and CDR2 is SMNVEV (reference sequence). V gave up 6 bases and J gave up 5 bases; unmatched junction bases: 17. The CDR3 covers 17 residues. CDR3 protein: CASRYRGRGRVHDEQYF. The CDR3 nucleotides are TGTGCCAGCAGGTACAGGGGGCGCGGTCGGGTGCACGACGAGCAGTACTTC.

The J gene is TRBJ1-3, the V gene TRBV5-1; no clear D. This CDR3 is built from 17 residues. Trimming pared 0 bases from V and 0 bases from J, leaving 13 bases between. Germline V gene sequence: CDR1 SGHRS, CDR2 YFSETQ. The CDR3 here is CASSLGSVQVSGNTIYF. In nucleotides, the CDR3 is TGCGCCAGCAGCTTGGGGTCCGTACAAGTCTCTGGAAACACCATATATTTT.

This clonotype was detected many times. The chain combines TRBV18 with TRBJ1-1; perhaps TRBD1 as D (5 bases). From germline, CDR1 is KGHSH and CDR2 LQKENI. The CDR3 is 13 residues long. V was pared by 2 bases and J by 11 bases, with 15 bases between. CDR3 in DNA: TGTGCCAGCTCACCAGGGGCCAACCAGTGGGCTTTCTTT. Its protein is CASSPGANQWAFF.

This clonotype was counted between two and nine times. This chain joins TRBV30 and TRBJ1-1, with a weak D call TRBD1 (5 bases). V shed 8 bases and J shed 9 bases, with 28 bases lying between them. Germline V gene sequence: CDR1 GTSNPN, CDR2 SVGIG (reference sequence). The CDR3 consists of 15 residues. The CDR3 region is CARAFGDADGWQAFF. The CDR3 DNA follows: TGTGCCCGTGCTTTCGGGGACGCTGATGGGTGGCAAGCTTTCTTT.